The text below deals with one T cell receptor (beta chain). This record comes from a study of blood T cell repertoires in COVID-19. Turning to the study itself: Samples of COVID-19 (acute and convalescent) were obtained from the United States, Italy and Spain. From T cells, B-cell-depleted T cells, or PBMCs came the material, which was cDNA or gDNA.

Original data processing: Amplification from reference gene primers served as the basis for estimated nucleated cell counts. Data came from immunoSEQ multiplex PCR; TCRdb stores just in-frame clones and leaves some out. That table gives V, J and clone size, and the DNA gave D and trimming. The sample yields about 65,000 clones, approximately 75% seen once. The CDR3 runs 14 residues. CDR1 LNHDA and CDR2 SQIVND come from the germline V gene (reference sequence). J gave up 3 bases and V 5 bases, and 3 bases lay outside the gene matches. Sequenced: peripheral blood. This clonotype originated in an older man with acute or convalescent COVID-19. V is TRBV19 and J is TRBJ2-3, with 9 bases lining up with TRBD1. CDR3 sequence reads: CASSRTGATDTQYF. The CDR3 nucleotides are TGTGCCAGTAGTCGGACAGGGGCGACAGATACGCAGTATTTT.